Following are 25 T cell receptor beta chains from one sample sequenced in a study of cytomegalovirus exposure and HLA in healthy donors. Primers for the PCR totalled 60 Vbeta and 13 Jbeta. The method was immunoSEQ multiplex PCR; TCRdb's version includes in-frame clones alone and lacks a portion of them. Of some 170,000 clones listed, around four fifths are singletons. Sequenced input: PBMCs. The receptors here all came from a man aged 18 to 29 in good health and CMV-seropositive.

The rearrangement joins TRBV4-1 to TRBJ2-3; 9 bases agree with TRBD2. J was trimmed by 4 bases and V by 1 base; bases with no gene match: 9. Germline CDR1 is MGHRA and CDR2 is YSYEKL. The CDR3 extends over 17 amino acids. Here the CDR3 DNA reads TGCGCCAGCAGCCAAGGTGTACTAGCGGGTAGTGCAGATACGCAGTATTTT. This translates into CASSQGVLAGSADTQYF.

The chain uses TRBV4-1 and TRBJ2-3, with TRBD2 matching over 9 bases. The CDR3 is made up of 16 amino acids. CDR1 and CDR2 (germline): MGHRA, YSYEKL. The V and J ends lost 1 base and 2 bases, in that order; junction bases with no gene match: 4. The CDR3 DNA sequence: TGCGCCAGCAGCCAAGTAGGCGGGAGGGCCACAGATACGCAGTATTTT. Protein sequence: CASSQVGGRATDTQYF.

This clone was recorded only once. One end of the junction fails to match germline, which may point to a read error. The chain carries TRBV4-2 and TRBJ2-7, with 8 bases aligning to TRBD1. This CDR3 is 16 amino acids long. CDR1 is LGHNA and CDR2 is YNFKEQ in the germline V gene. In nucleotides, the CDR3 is TGTGCCAGCAGCCAAGAAGGGTCAGGGGGCTCCTCCGAGCAGTACTTC. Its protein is CASSQEGSGGSSEQYF.

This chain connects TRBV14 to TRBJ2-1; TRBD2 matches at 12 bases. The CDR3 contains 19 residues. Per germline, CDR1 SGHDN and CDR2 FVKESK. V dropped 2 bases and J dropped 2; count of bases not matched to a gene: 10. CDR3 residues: CASSQHPGASGRAYNEQFF. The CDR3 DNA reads TGTGCCAGCAGCCAACACCCAGGAGCTAGCGGGAGGGCCTACAATGAGCAGTTCTTC. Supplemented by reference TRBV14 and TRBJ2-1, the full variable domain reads EAGVTQFPSHSVIEKGQTVTLRCDPISGHDNLYWYRRVMGKEIKFLLHFVKESKQDESGMPNNRFLAERTGGTYSTLKVQPAELEDSGVYFCASSQHPGASGRAYNEQFFGPGTRLTVL.

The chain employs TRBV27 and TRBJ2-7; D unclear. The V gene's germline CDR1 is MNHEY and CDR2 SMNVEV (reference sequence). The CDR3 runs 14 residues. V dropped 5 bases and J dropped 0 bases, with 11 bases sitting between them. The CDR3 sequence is CASSPTDLSYEQYF. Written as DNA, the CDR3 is TGTGCCAGCAGTCCCACAGACCTCTCCTACGAGCAGTACTTC.

The CDR3 region is CASSFEGGSYNEQFF. The CDR3, as DNA: TGTGCCAGCAGCTTCGAGGGGGGGTCCTACAATGAGCAGTTCTTC. The rearrangement joins TRBV11-2 to TRBJ2-1; perhaps TRBD2 as D (7 bases). Germline CDR1 is SGHAT and CDR2 is FQNNGV. The CDR3 consists of 15 residues. V gave up 3 bases and J gave up 1 base, with 10 bases separating them.

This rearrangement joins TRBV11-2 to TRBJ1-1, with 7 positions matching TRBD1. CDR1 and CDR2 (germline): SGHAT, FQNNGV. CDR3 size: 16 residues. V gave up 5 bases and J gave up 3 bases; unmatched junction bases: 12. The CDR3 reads CASSHLTGRRHTEAFF. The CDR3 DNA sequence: TGTGCCAGCAGCCATCTGACAGGGCGGAGACACACTGAAGCTTTCTTT.

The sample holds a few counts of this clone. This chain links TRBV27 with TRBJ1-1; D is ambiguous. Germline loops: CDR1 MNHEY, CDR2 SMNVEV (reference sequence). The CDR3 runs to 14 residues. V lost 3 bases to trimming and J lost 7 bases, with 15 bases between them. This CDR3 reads CASSLRRGGNEAFF. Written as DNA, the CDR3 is TGTGCCAGCAGTTTGAGACGGGGAGGGAATGAAGCTTTCTTT.

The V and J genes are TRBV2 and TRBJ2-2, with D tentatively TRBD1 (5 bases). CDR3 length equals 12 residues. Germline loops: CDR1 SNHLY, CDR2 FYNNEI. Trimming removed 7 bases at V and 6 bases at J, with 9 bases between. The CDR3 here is CASKSGPGELFF. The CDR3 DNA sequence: TGTGCCAGCAAATCAGGGCCCGGGGAGCTGTTTTTT.

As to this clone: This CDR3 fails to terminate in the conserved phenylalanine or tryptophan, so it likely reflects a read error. DNA for the CDR3: TGTGCCATCTCGTCTCCTAATTCACCCCTCCACCTT. Amino acids: CAISSPNSPLHL. The rearrangement uses TRBV11-3 and TRBJ1-6; no clear D gene. Trimming shortened V by 10 bases and J by 6 bases, and 10 bases separated the two germline ends. The V gene's germline CDR1 is SGHNT and CDR2 YENEEA. The CDR3 covers 12 residues.

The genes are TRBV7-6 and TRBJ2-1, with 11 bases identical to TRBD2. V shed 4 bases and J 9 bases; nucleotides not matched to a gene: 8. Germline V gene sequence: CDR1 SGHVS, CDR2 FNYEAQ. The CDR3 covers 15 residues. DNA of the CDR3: TGTGCCAGCAGCTCCCCCCTAGCGGGAGGCGTTGAGCAGTTCTTC. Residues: CASSSPLAGGVEQFF.

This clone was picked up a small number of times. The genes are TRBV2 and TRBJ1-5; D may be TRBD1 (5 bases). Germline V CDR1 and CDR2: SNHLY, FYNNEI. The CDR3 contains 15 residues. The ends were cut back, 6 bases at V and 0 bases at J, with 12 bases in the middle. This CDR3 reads CASRGQGPSNQPQHF. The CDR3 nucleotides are TGTGCCAGCAGAGGGCAGGGTCCTAGCAATCAGCCCCAGCATTTT.

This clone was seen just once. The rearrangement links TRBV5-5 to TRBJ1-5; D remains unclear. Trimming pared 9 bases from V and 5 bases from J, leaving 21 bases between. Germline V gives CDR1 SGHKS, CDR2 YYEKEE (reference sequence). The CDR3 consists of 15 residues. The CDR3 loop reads CATRPSPHEDQPQHF. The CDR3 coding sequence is TGTGCCACCCGGCCTTCCCCTCACGAGGATCAGCCCCAGCATTTT.

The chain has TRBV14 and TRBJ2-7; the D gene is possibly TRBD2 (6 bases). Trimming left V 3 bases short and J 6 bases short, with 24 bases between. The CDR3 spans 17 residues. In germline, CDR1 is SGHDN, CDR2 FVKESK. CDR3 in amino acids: CASSHRRPAGPESEQYF. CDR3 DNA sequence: TGTGCCAGCAGCCATAGGCGGCCCGCGGGGCCCGAGTCCGAGCAGTACTTC.

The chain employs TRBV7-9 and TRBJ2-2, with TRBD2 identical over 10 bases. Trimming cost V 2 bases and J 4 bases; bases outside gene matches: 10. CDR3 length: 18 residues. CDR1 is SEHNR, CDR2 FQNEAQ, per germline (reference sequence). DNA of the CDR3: TGTGCCAGCAGCTTACCTCCCCGACTAGCGGGCACCACCGGGGAGCTGTTTTTT. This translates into CASSLPPRLAGTTGELFF.

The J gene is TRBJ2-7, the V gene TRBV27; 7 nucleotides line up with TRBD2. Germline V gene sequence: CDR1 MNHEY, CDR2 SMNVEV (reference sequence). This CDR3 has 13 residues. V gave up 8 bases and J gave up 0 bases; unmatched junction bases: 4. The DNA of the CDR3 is TGTGCCAGCCGTGGCGGGAGCTCCTACGAGCAGTACTTC. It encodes CASRGGSSYEQYF.

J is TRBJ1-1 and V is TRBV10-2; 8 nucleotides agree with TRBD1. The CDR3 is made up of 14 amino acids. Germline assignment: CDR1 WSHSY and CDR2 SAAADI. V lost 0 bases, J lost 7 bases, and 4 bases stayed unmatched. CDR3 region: CASSESPGGIEAFF. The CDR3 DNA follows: TGCGCCAGCAGTGAGTCTCCAGGGGGCATTGAAGCTTTCTTT.

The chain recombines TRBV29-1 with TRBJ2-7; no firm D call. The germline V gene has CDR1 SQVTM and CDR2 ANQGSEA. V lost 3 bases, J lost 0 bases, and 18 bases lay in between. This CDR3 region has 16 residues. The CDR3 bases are TGCAGCGTTGACGGTTCGGGTCTGGGTCGCTCCTACGAGCAGTACTTC. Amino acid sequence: CSVDGSGLGRSYEQYF.

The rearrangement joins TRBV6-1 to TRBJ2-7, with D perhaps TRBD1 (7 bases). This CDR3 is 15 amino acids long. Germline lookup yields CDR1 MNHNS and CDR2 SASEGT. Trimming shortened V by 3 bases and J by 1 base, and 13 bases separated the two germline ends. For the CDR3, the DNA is TGTGCCAGCAGTGAGACCCAGGGGGGTTCCTACGAGCAGTACTTC. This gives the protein CASSETQGGSYEQYF.

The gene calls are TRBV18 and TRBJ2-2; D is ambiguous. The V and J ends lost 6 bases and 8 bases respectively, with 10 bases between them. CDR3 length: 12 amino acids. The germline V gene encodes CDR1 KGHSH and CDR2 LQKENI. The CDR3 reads CASSRVEGELFF. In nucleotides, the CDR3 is TGTGCCAGCTCCCGTGTTGAGGGGGAGCTGTTTTTT.

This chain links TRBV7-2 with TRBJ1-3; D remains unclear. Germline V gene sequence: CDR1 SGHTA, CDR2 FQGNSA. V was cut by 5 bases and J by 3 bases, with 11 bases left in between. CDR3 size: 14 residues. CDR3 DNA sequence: TGTGCCAGCAGCCCTAGTGGAGTTGGAAACACCATATATTTT. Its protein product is CASSPSGVGNTIYF.

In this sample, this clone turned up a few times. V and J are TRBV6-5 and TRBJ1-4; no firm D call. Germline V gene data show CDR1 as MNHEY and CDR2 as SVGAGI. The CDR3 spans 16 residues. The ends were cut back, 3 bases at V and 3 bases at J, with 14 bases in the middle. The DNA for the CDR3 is TGTGCCAGCAGTTATACCCCGGTGGGAGCTAATGAAAAACTGTTTTTT. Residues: CASSYTPVGANEKLFF.

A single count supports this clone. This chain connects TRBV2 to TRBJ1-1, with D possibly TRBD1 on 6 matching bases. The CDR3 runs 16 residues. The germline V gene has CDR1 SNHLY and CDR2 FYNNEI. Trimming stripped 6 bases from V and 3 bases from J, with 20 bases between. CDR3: CASSAYPLQGYTEAFF. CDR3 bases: TGTGCCAGCAGCGCCTATCCACTACAGGGCTACACTGAAGCTTTCTTT. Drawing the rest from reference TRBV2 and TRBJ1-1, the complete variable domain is EPEVTQTPSHQVTQMGQEVILRCVPISNHLYFYWYRQILGQKVEFLVSFYNNEISEKSEIFDDQFSVERPDGSNFTLKIRSTKLEDSAMYFCASSAYPLQGYTEAFFGQGTRLTVV.

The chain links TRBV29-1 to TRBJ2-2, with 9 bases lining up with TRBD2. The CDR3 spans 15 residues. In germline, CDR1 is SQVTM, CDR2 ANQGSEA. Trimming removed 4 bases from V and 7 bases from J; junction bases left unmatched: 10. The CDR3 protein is CSVVGGGRASGELFF. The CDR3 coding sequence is TGCAGCGTTGTGGGGGGCGGGAGGGCCAGCGGGGAGCTGTTTTTT.

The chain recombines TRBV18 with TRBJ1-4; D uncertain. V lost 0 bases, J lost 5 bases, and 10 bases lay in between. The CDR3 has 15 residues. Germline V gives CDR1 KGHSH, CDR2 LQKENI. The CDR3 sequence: CASSPPSERNEKLFF. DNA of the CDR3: TGTGCCAGCTCACCACCGTCGGAGAGGAATGAAAAACTGTTTTTT.